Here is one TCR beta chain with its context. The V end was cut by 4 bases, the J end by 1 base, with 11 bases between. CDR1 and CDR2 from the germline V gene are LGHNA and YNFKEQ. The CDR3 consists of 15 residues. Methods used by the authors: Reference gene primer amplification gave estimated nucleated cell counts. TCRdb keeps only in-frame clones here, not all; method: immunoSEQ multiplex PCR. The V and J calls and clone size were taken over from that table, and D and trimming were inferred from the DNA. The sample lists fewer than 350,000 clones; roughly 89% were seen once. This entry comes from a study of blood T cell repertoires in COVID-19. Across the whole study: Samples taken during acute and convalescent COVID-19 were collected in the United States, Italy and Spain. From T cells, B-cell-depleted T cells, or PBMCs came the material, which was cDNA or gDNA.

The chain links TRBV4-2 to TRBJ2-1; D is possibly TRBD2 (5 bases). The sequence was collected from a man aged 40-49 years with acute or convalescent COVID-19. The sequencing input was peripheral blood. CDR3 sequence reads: CASSPWGASYNEQFF. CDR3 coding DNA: TGTGCCAGCAGCCCGTGGGGAGCTTCCTACAATGAGCAGTTCTTC.